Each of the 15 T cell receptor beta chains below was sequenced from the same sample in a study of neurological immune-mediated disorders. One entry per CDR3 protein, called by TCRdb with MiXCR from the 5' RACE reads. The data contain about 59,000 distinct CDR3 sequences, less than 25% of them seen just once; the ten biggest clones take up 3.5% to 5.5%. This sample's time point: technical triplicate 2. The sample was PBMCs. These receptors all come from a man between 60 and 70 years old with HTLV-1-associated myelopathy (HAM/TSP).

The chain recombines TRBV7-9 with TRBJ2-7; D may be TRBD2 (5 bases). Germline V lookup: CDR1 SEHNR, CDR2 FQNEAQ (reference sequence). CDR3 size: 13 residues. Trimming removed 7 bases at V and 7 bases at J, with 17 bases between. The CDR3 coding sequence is TGTGCCAGCACCCGCCGAGGTTCGGGGGAGCAGTACTTC. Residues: CASTRRGSGEQYF.

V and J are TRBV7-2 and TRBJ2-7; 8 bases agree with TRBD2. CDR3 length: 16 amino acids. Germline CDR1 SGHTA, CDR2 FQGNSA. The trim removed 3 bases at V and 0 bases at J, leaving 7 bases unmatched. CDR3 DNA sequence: TGTGCCAGCAGCTTGGCGCCCGGGACTAGCTCCTACGAGCAGTACTTC. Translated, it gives CASSLAPGTSSYEQYF.

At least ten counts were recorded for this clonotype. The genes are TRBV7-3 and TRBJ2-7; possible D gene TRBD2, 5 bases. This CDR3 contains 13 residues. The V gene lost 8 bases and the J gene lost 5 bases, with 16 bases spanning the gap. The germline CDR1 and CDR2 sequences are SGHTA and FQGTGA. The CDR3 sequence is CASAASRAHEQYF. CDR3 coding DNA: TGTGCCAGCGCGGCTAGCCGAGCCCACGAGCAGTACTTC. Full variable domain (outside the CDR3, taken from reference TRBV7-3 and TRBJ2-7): GAGVSQTPSNKVTEKGKYVELRCDPISGHTALYWYRQSLGQGPEFLIYFQGTGAADDSGLPNDRFFAVRPEGSVSTLKIQRTERGDSAVYLCASAASRAHEQYFGPGTRLTVT.

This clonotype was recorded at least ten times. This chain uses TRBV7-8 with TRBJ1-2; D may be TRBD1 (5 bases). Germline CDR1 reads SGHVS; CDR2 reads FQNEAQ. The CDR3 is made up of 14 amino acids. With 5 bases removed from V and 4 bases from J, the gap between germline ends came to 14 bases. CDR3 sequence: CASSPGTATYGYTF. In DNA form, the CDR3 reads TGTGCCAGCAGCCCTGGGACTGCGACCTATGGCTACACCTTC.

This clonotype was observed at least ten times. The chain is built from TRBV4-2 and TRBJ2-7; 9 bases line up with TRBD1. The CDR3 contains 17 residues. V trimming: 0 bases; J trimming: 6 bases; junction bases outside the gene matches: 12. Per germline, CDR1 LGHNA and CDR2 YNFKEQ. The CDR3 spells CASSQDGNRGRLGEQYF. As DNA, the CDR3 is TGTGCCAGCAGCCAAGACGGTAACAGGGGGCGTCTCGGCGAGCAGTACTTC.

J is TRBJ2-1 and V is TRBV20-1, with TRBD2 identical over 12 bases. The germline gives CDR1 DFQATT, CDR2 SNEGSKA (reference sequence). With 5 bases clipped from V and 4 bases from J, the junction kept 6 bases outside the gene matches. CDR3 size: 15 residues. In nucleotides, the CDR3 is TGCAGTGCTCGACTAGCGGGAGCCTTGTACAATGAGCAGTTCTTC. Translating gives CSARLAGALYNEQFF.

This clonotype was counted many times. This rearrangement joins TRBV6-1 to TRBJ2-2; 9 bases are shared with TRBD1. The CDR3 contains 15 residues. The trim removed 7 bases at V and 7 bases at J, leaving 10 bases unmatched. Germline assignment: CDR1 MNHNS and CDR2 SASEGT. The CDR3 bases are TGTGCCAGCACCTTCACAGGGGGCGGAGGCGGGGAGCTGTTTTTT. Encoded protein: CASTFTGGGGGELFF.

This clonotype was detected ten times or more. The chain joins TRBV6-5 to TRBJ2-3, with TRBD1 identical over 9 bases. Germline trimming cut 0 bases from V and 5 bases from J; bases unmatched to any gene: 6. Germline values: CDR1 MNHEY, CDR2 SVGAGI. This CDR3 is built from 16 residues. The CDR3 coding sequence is TGTGCCAGCAGTTACTCCGGGACAGGGATTTTAGATACGCAGTATTTT. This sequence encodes CASSYSGTGILDTQYF.

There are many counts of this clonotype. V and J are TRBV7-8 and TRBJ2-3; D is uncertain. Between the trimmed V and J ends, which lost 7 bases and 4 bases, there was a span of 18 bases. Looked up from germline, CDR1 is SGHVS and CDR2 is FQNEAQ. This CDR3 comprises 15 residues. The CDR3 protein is CASIPRAAASDTQYF. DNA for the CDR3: TGTGCCAGCATCCCCCGGGCAGCAGCTTCAGATACGCAGTATTTT.

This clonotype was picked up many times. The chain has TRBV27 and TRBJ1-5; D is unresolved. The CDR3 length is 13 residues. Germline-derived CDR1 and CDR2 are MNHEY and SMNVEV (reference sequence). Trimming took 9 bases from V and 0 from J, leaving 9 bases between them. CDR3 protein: CASGRYSNQPQHF. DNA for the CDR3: TGTGCCAGTGGCCGATATAGCAATCAGCCCCAGCATTTT.

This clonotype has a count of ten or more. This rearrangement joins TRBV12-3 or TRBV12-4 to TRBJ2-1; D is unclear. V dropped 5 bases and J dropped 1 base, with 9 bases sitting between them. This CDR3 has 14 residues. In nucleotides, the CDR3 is TGTGCCAGCAGTCCCGGGCGATCCTACAATGAGCAGTTCTTC. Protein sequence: CASSPGRSYNEQFF.

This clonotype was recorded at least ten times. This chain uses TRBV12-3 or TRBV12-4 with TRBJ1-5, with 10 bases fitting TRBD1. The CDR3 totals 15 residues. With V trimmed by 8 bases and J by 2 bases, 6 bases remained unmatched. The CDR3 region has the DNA TGTGCCAGCTCCTCAGGGACAGGGGGCAATCAGCCCCAGCATTTT. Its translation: CASSSGTGGNQPQHF.

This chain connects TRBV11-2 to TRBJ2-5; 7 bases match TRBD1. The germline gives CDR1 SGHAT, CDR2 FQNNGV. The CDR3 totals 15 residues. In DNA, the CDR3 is TGTGACAGTCCGGGACAGCCCGACCCTCAAGAGACCCAGTACTTC. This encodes CDSPGQPDPQETQYF. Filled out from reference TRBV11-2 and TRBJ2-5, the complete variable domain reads EAGVAQSPRYKIIEKRQSVAFWCNPISGHATLYWYQQILGQGPKLLIQFQNNGVVDDSQLPKDRFSAERLKGVDSTLKIQPAKLEDSAVYLCDSPGQPDPQETQYFGPGTRLLVL.

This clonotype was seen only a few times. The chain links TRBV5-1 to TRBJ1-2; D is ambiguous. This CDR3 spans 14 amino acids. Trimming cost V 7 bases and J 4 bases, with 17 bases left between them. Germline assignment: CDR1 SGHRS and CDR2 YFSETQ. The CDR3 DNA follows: TGCGCCAGCTCAGAGGACGACTGGACCTATGGCTACACCTTC. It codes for CASSEDDWTYGYTF.

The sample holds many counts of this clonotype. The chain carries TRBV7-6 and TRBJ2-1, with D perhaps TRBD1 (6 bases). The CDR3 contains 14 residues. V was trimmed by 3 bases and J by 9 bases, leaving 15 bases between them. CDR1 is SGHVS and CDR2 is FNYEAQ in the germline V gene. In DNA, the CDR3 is TGTGCCAGCAGCTTCACCGGGACAAATATTGAGCAGTTCTTC. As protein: CASSFTGTNIEQFF.